This TCR beta chain was identified during a study of beta chain features in type 1 diabetes. This clone was seen repeatedly, ten times or more. The CDR3 is made up of 17 amino acids. Per the germline V gene, CDR1 is LGHNA and CDR2 is YNFKEQ. V dropped 3 bases and J dropped 4; count of bases not matched to a gene: 10. Reverse transcription of all isolated RNA meant that expressed TCRB transcripts were sequenced. Here immunoSEQ multiplex PCR was the method, and the copy in TCRdb shows in-frame clones only, minus some. The sample contains around 150,000 clones, less than 9% of which appear only once. This receptor was taken from a woman younger than 45 in good health. The rearrangement links TRBV4-2 to TRBJ2-1, with 9 bases fitting TRBD2. Sequenced sample: central memory CD4+ T cells from blood. The DNA for the CDR3 is TGTGCCAGCAGCCAGTATAGCGGGAGTCCGGTTTACAATGAGCAGTTCTTC. This encodes CASSQYSGSPVYNEQFF.